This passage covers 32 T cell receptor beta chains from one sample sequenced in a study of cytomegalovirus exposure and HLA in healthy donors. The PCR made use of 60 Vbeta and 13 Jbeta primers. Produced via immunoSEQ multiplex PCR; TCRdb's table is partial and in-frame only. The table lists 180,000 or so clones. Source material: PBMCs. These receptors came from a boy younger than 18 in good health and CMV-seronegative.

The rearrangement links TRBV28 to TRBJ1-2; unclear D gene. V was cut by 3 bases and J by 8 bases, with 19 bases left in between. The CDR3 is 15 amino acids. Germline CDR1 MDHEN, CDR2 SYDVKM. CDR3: CASSLGFGGEVGYTF. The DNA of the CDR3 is TGTGCCAGCAGTTTGGGGTTCGGCGGGGAGGTCGGCTACACCTTC.

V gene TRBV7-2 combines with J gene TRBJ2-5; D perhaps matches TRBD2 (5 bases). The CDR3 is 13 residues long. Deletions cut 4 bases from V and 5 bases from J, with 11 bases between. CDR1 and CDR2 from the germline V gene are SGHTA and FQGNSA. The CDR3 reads CASSSWTRETQYF. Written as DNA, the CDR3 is TGTGCCAGCAGCTCCTGGACTCGGGAGACCCAGTACTTC.

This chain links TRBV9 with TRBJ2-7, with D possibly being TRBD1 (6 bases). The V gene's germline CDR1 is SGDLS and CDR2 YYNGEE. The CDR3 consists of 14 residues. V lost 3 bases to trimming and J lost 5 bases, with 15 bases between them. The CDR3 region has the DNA TGTGCCAGCAGCGCAGGGGCCCTAGACCACGAGCAGTACTTC. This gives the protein CASSAGALDHEQYF.

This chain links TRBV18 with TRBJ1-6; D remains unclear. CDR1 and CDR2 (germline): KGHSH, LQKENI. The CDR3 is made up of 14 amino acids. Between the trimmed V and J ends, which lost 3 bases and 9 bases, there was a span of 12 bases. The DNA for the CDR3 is TGTGCCAGCTCACCCGACGGGAGAGGTTCACCCCTCCACTTT. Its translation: CASSPDGRGSPLHF. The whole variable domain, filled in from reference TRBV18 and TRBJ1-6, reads NAGVMQNPRHLVRRRGQEARLRCSPMKGHSHVYWYRQLPEEGLKFMVYLQKENIIDESGMPKERFSAEFPKEGPSILRIQQVVRGDSAAYFCASSPDGRGSPLHFGNGTRLTVT.

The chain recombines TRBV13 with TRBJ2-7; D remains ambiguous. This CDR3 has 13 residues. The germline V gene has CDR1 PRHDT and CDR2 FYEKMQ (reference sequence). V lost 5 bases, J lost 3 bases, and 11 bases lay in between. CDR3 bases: TGTGCCAGCAGCGCCCGACAACTCTACGAGCAGTACTTC. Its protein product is CASSARQLYEQYF.

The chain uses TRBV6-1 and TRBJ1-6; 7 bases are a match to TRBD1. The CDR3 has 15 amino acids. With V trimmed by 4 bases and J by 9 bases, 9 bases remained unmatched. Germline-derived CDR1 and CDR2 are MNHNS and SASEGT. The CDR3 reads CASSGRDSDSSPLHF. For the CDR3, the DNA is TGTGCCAGCAGTGGGAGGGACAGTGACAGTTCACCCCTCCACTTT.

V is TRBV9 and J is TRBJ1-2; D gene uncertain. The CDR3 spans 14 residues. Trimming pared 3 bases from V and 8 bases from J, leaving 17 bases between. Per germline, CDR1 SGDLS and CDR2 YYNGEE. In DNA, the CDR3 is TGTGCCAGCAGCGCAGGCCCCATCCCCCCCGGCTACACCTTC. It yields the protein CASSAGPIPPGYTF.

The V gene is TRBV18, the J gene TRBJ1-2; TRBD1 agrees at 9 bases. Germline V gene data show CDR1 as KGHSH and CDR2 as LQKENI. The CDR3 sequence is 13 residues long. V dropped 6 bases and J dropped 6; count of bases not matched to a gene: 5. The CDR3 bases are TGTGCCAGCTCCGGACAGGGGAAAGATGGCTACACCTTC. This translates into CASSGQGKDGYTF.

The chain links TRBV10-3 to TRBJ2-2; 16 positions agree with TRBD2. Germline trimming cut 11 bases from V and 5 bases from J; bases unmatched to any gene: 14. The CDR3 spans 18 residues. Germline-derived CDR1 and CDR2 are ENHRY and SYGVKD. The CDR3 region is CAAASGTSGGAVTGELFF. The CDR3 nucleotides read TGTGCCGCGGCCTCCGGGACTAGCGGGGGGGCCGTAACCGGGGAGCTGTTTTTT.

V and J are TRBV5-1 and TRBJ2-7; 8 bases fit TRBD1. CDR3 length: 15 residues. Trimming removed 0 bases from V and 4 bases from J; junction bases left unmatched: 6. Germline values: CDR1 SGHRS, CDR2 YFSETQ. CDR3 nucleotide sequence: TGCGCCAGCAGCTTGGGGACAGGGCTGCAATACGAGCAGTACTTC. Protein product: CASSLGTGLQYEQYF.

CDR3 loop: CASSRTGTGRSEQFF. The CDR3 coding sequence is TGCGCCAGCAGCCGCACGGGGACAGGGCGTAGCGAGCAGTTCTTC. The V call is TRBV4-1, the J call TRBJ2-1; 9 bases fit TRBD1. This CDR3 contains 15 residues. Looked up from germline, CDR1 is MGHRA and CDR2 is YSYEKL. After removal of 4 bases from V and 10 bases from J, the junction contained 11 bases not matched to a gene.

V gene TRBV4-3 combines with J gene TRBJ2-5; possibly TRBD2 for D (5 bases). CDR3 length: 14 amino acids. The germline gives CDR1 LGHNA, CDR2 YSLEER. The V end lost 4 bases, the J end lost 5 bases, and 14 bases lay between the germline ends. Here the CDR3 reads CASSRSGFGETQYF. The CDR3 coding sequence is TGCGCCAGCAGCCGGAGCGGCTTTGGGGAGACCCAGTACTTC.

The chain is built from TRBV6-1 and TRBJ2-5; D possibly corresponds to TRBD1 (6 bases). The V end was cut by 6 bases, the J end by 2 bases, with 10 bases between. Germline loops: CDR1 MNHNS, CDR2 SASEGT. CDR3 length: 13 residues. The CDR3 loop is CASSLQGQETQYF. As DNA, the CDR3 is TGTGCCAGCAGCCTACAGGGACAAGAGACCCAGTACTTC.

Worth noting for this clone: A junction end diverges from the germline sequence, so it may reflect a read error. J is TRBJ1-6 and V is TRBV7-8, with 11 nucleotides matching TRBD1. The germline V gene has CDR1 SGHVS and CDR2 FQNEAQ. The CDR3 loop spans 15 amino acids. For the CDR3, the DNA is TGTGCCAGCAGCTTAGGGACAGGGGGCAATTCACCCTTCCACTTT. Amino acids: CASSLGTGGNSPFHF. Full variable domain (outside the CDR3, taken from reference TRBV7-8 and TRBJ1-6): GAGVSQSPRYKVAKRGQDVALRCDPISGHVSLFWYQQALGQGPEFLTYFQNEAQLDKSGLPSDRFFAERPEGSVSTLKIQRTQQEDSAVYLCASSLGTGGNSPFHFGNGTRLTVT.

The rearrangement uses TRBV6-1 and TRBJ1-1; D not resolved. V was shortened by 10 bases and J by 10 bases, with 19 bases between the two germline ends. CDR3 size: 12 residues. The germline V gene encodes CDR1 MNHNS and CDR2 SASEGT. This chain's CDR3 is CATVGVSAGAFF. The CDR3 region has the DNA TGTGCCACAGTCGGCGTCTCGGCGGGAGCTTTCTTT.

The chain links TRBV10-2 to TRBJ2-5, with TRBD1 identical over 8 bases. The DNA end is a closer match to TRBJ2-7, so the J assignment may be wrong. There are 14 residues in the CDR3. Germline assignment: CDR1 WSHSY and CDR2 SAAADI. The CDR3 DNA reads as TGCGCCAGCAGTGAGGACAGGGGACCCTACGAGCAGTACTTC. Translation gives CASSEDRGPYEQYF.

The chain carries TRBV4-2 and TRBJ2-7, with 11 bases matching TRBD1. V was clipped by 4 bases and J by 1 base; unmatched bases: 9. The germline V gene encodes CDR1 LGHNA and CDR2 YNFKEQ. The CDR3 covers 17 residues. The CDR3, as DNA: TGTGCCAGCAGCCCCTTAGGACGGGACAGGGGGTCCTACGAGCAGTACTTC. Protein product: CASSPLGRDRGSYEQYF.

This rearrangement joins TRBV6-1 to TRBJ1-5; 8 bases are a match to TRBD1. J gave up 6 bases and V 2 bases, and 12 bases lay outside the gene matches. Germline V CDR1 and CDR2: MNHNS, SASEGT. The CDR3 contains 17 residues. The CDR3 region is CASSEQRSNRGGQPQHF. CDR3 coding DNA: TGTGCCAGCAGTGAACAGCGATCGAACAGGGGGGGTCAGCCCCAGCATTTT.

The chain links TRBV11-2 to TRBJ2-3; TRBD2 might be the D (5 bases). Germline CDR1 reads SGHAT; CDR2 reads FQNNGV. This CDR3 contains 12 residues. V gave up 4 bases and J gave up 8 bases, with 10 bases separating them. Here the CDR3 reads CASSSGFGTQYF. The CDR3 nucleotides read TGTGCCAGCAGCTCGGGATTCGGTACGCAGTATTTT. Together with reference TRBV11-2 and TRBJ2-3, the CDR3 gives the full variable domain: EAGVAQSPRYKIIEKRQSVAFWCNPISGHATLYWYQQILGQGPKLLIQFQNNGVVDDSQLPKDRFSAERLKGVDSTLKIQPAKLEDSAVYLCASSSGFGTQYFGPGTRLTVL.

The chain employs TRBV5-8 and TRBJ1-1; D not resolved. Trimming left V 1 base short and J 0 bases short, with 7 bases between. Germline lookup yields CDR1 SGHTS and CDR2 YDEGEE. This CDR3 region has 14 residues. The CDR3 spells CASSLKYLNTEAFF. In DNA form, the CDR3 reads TGTGCCAGCAGCTTGAAATATTTGAACACTGAAGCTTTCTTT.

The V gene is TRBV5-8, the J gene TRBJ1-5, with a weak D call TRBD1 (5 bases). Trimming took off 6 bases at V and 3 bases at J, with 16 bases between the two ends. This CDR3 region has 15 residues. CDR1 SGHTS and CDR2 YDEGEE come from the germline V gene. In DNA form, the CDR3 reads TGTGCCAGCACCCATGTTGGACAACTCAATCAGCCCCAGCATTTT. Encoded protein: CASTHVGQLNQPQHF. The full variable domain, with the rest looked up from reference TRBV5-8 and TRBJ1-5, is EAGVTQSPTHLIKTRGQQATLRCSPISGHTSVYWYQQALGLGLQFLLWYDEGEERNRGNFPPRFSGRQFPNYSSELNVNALELEDSALYLCASTHVGQLNQPQHFGDGTRLSIL.

The CDR3 protein is CAWSAQYTGDSDGYTF. The CDR3 DNA follows: TGTGCCTGGAGTGCCCAATATACCGGTGACTCGGATGGCTACACCTTC. This chain joins TRBV30 and TRBJ1-2; D uncertain. CDR3 size: 16 residues. The ends were cut back, 1 base at V and 6 bases at J, with 21 bases in the middle. Looked up from germline, CDR1 is GTSNPN and CDR2 is SVGIG (reference sequence).

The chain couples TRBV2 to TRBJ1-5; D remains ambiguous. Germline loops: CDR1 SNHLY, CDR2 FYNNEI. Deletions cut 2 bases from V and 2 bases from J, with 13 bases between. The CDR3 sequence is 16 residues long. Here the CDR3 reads CASSESGGLGNQPQHF. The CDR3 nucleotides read TGTGCCAGCAGTGAATCTGGTGGGCTCGGCAATCAGCCCCAGCATTTT.

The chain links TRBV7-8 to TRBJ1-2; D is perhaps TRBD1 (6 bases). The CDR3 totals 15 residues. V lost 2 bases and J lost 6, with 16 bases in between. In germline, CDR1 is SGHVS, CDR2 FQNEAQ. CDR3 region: CASSLTQGWGDGYTF. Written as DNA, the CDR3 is TGTGCCAGCAGCTTAACACAGGGTTGGGGCGATGGCTACACCTTC. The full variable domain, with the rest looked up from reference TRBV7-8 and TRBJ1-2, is GAGVSQSPRYKVAKRGQDVALRCDPISGHVSLFWYQQALGQGPEFLTYFQNEAQLDKSGLPSDRFFAERPEGSVSTLKIQRTQQEDSAVYLCASSLTQGWGDGYTFGSGTRLTVV.

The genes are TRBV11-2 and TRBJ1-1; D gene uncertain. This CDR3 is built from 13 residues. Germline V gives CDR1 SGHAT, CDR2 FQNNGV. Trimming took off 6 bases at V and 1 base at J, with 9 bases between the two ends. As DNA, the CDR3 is TGTGCCAGCAGTCTAGCGGGGAACACTGAAGCTTTCTTT. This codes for CASSLAGNTEAFF. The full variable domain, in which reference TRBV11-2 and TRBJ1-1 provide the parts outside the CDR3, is EAGVAQSPRYKIIEKRQSVAFWCNPISGHATLYWYQQILGQGPKLLIQFQNNGVVDDSQLPKDRFSAERLKGVDSTLKIQPAKLEDSAVYLCASSLAGNTEAFFGQGTRLTVV.

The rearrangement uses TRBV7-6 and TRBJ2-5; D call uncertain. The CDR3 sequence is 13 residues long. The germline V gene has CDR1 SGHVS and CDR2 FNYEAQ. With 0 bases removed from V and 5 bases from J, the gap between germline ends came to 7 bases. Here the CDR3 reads CASSLALTETQYF. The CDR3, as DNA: TGTGCCAGCAGCTTAGCGCTAACGGAGACCCAGTACTTC. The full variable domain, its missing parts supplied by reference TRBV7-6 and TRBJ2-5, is GAGVSQSPRYKVTKRGQDVALRCDPISGHVSLYWYRQALGQGPEFLTYFNYEAQQDKSGLPNDRFSAERPEGSISTLTIQRTEQRDSAMYRCASSLALTETQYFGPGTRLLVL.

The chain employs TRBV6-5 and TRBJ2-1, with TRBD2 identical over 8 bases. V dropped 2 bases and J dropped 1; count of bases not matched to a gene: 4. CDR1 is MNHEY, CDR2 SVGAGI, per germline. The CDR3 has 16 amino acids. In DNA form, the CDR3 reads TGTGCCAGCAGTTACAACCGGGGGGGTTCCTACAATGAGCAGTTCTTC. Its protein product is CASSYNRGGSYNEQFF.

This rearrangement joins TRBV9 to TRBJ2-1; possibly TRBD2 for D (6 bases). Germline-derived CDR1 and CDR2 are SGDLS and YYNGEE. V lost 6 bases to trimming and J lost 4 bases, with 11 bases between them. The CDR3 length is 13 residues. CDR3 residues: CASKTEGYNEQFF. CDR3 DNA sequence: TGTGCCAGCAAAACGGAGGGGTACAATGAGCAGTTCTTC.

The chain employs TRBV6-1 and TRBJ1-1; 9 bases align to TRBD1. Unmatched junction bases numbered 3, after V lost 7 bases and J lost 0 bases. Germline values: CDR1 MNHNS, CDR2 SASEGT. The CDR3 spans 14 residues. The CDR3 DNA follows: TGTGCCAGCAATGACAGGGGGTTGAACACTGAAGCTTTCTTT. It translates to CASNDRGLNTEAFF.

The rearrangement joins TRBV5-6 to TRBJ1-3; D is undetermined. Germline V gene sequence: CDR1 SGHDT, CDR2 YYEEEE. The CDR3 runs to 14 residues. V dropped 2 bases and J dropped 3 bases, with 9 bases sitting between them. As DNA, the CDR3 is TGTGCCAGCAGCTTATTGGGCAGTGGAAACACCATATATTTT. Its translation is CASSLLGSGNTIYF.

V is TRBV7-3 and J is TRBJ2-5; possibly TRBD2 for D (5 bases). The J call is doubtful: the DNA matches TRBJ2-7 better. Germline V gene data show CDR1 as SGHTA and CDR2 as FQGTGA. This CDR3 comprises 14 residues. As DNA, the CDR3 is TGTGCCAGCAGCCTAGGACTGGGGTCCGCCGAGCAGTACTTC. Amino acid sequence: CASSLGLGSAEQYF.

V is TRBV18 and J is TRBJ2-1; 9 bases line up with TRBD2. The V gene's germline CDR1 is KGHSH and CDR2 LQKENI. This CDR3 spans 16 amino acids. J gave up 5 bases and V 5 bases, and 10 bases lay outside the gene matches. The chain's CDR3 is CASSGPSRGGDNEQFF. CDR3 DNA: TGTGCCAGCTCAGGTCCCTCGCGGGGGGGGGACAATGAGCAGTTCTTC.